The clone carrying this T cell receptor beta chain has only a few counts. Its antigen is currently unknown. Only in-frame clones appear in the TCRdb table, and some are missing; sequencing was by immunoSEQ multiplex PCR. The sample holds approximately 170,000 clones, 84% seen once. The CDR3 loop spans 14 amino acids. The germline gives CDR1 MDHEN, CDR2 SYDVKM. The J segment lost 7 bases and the V segment lost 7 bases, leaving 7 bases of the junction unmatched. The data belong to a study of cytomegalovirus exposure and HLA in healthy donors. Study findings and constraints: It was 150 to 200 TCR beta chains that were listed as cytomegalovirus-associated. Reports indicated that the classifier achieved high specificity and sensitivity in diagnosing cytomegalovirus status.

Sequences were obtained from PBMCs. This chain joins TRBV28 and TRBJ1-5; TRBD1 matches at 10 bases. The source of this sequence is a man aged 25 to 40 in good health and CMV-seropositive. The CDR3 region is CASIPGTGEQPQHF. The CDR3 nucleotides read TGTGCCAGCATCCCCGGGACAGGGGAGCAGCCCCAGCATTTT.